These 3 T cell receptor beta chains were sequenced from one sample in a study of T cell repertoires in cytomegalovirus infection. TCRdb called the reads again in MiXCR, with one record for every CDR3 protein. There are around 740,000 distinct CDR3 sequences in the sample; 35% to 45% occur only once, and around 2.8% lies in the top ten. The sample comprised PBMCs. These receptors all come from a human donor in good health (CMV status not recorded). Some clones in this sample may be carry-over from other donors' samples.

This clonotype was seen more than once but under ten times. CDR3 in amino acids: CASSWGTGSTNEQFF. As DNA, the CDR3 is TGTGCCAGTAGTTGGGGGACAGGGTCCACCAATGAGCAGTTCTTC. The J gene is TRBJ2-1, the V gene TRBV19, with 9 bases matching TRBD1. Germline CDR1 LNHDA, CDR2 SQIVND (reference sequence). V dropped 5 bases and J dropped 6; count of bases not matched to a gene: 8. The CDR3 sequence is 15 residues long.

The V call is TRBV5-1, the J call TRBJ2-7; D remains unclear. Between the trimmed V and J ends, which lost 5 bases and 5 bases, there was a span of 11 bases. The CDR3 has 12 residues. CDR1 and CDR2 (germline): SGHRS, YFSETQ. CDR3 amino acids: CASSSTIHEQYF. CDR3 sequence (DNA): TGCGCCAGCAGTTCGACAATCCACGAGCAGTACTTC. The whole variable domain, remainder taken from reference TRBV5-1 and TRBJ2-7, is KAGVTQTPRYLIKTRGQQVTLSCSPISGHRSVSWYQQTPGQGLQFLFEYFSETQRNKGNFPGRFSGRQFSNSRSEMNVSTLELGDSALYLCASSSTIHEQYFGPGTRLTVT.

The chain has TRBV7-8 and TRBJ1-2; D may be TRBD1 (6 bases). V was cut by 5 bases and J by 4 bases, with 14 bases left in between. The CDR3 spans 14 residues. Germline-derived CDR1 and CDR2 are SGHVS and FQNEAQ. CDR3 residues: CASSTRDILYGYTF. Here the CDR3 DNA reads TGTGCCAGCAGCACTCGGGACATCCTCTATGGCTACACCTTC.